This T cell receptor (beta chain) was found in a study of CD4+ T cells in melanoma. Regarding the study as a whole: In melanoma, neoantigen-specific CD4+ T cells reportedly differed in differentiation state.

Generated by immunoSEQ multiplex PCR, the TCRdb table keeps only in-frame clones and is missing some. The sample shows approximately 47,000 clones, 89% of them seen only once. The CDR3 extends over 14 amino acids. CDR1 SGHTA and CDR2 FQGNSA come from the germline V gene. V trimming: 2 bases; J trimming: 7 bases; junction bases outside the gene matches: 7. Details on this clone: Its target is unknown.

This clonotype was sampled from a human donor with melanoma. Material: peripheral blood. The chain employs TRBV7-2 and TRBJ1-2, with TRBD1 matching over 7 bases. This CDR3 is CASSLRQGGGGYTF. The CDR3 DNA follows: TGTGCCAGCAGCTTAAGACAGGGTGGCGGTGGCTACACCTTC.